This T cell receptor beta chain was recorded in a study of beta chain features in type 1 diabetes. This clone appeared a single time. As every portion of the isolated RNA was reverse transcribed, the sequencing read expressed TCRB transcripts. Some clones are missing from TCRdb's copy, which holds only in-frame ones; the method was immunoSEQ multiplex PCR. Here the sample spans over 700,000 clones, roughly a sixth being singletons. By way of CD45RO/CCR7/CD25/CD127/CD95/CD27, the CD4+ regulatory, stem cell-like memory, central memory and naive cells were sorted. Germline CDR1 MNHEY, CDR2 SMNVEV (reference sequence). The CDR3 has 16 residues. V was trimmed by 3 bases and J by 6 bases, leaving 17 bases between them.

The TCR was taken from a woman under 30 in good health. V is TRBV27 and J is TRBJ2-2; D ambiguous. The material sequenced was naive CD4+ T cells from blood. CDR3 sequence reads: CASSLVRTRRSGELFF. Written as DNA, the CDR3 is TGTGCCAGCAGTTTGGTGAGAACACGAAGGTCCGGGGAGCTGTTTTTT.